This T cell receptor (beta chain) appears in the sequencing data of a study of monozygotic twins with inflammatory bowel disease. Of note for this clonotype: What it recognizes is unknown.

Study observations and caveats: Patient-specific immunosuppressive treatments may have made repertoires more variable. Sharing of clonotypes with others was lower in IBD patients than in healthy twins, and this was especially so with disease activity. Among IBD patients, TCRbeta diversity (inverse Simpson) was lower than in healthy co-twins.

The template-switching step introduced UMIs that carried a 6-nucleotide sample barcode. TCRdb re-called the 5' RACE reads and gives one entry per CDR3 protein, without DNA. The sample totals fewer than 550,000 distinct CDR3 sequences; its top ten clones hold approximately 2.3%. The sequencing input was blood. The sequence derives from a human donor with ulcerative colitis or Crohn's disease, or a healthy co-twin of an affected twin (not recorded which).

CDR3 amino acids: CSVEGLAGSETYEQYF. The genes are TRBV29-1 and TRBJ2-7; TCRdb reports TRBD2, a call that lacks DNA to check it against. The germline gives CDR1 SQVTM, CDR2 ANQGSEA. The CDR3 totals 16 residues.